Following are 6 T cell receptor beta chains from one sample sequenced in a study of blood T cell repertoires in COVID-19. Sequenced by immunoSEQ multiplex PCR; TCRdb stores in-frame clones only, minus some. This sample carries 250,000 or so clones, 85% of them seen once, and the ten largest clones take about 6.9%. Source material: PBMCs or T cells enriched from blood (not recorded which). Every receptor here comes from a woman between 50 and 59 years old who had been exposed to COVID-19.

This chain joins TRBV6-2 or TRBV6-3 and TRBJ1-5; D ambiguous. The V and J ends lost 5 bases and 6 bases respectively, with 11 bases between them. The CDR3 sequence is 13 residues long. Germline CDR1 is MNHEY and CDR2 is SVGEGT. The CDR3 is CASSSSSVQPQHF. The CDR3 coding sequence is TGTGCCAGCAGTAGCTCGTCCGTTCAGCCCCAGCATTTT.

The J gene is TRBJ2-7, the V gene TRBV20-1; D might be TRBD1 (5 bases). CDR3 length: 11 amino acids. Germline V gene lookup returns CDR1 DFQATT and CDR2 SNEGSKA (reference sequence). V lost 5 bases to trimming and J lost 3 bases, with 8 bases between them. CDR3 sequence (DNA): TGCAGTGCTGGGGCTATCTACGAGCAGTACTTC. Protein: CSAGAIYEQYF.

This rearrangement joins TRBV7-6 to TRBJ2-5; 8 nucleotides align to TRBD2. V was pared by 4 bases and J by 4 bases, with 8 bases of the junction left unmatched. In germline, CDR1 is SGHVS, CDR2 FNYEAQ. The CDR3 contains 15 residues. CDR3 nucleotides: TGTGCCAGCAGCTCGACGCGGGGGGCCTTAGAGACCCAGTACTTC. Translating gives CASSSTRGALETQYF.

The chain recombines TRBV25-1 with TRBJ1-3; D is unresolved. The germline CDR1 and CDR2 sequences are MGHDK and SYGVNS. The CDR3 loop spans 14 amino acids. V was pared by 2 bases and J by 4 bases, with 9 bases between. CDR3 coding DNA: TGTGCCAGCAGTGAAGGGAGCAGCGGAAACACCATATATTTT. Translation gives CASSEGSSGNTIYF.

The rearrangement links TRBV14 to TRBJ1-3; no definite D call. CDR1 and CDR2 (germline): SGHDN, FVKESK. Trimming removed 1 base at V and 10 bases at J, with 11 bases between. CDR3 length equals 13 residues. The CDR3: CASSQVGSRTIYF. The CDR3 nucleotides read TGTGCCAGCAGCCAAGTGGGGAGTCGAACCATATATTTT.

The gene calls are TRBV7-2 and TRBJ2-3; weak D call: TRBD2 (7 bases). V shed 8 bases and J shed 3 bases, with 18 bases lying between them. The CDR3 has 15 amino acids. CDR1 SGHTA and CDR2 FQGNSA come from the germline V gene. The CDR3 region is CASSIRGAGTDTQYF. The CDR3 DNA is TGTGCCAGCTCCATACGGGGGGCGGGAACAGATACGCAGTATTTT.